This T cell receptor (beta chain) was documented in a study of blood T cell repertoires in COVID-19. Across the whole study: Collection of acute and convalescent COVID-19 samples took place in the United States, Italy and Spain.

Generated by immunoSEQ multiplex PCR, the TCRdb table keeps only in-frame clones and is missing some. The data hold over 150,000 clones, with about 88% observed a single time. The germline V and J ends were trimmed by 4 bases and 1 base, with 11 bases remaining between them. Per germline, CDR1 LGHDT and CDR2 YNNKEL (reference sequence). This CDR3 is 15 amino acids long. V usage is TRBV3-1 (or the pseudogene TRBV3-2) and J usage is TRBJ1-3; D remains unclear. The sequencing input was peripheral blood. The receptor was derived from a woman in her sixties or seventies with COVID-19, enrolled during active disease. The CDR3 DNA reads TGTGCCAGCAGCCGTGTAGTCGGGTCTGGAAACACCATATATTTT. It specifies CASSRVVGSGNTIYF.